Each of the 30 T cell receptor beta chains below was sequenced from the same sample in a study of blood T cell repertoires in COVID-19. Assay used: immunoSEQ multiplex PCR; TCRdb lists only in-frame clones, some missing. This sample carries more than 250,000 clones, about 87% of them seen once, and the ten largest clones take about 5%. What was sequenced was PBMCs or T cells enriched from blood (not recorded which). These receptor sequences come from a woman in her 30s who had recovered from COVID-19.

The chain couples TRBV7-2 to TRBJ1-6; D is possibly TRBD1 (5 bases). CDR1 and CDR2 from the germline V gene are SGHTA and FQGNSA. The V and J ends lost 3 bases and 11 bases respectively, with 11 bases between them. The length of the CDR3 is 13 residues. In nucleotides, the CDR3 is TGTGCCAGCAGCTTGGGGGGTAACGCACCCCTCCACTTT. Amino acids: CASSLGGNAPLHF.

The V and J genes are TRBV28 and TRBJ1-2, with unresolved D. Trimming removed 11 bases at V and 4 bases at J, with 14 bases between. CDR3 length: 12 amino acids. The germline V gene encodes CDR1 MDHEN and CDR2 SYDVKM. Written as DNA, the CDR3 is TGTGCCGCGACGGGGTTCGCCTATGGCTACACCTTC. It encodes CAATGFAYGYTF.

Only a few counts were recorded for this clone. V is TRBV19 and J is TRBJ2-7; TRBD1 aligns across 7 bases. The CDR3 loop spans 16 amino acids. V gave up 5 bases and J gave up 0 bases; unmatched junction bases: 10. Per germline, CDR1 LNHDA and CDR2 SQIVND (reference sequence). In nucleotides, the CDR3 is TGTGCCAGTAGTCGTTCGACCGGGACAGTCTCCTACGAGCAGTACTTC. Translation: CASSRSTGTVSYEQYF.

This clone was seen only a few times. The CDR3 sequence is CASSQDGGNGYTF. The CDR3 region has the DNA TGTGCCAGCAGCCAAGACGGAGGGAATGGCTACACCTTC. The chain carries TRBV4-2 and TRBJ1-2; no firm D call. V was pared by 0 bases and J by 6 bases, with 8 bases between. Per the germline V gene, CDR1 is LGHNA and CDR2 is YNFKEQ. The CDR3 sequence is 13 residues long.

The CDR3, as DNA: TGTGCCAGCAGTCGGGACAGGGGGGACACTGAAGCTTTCTTT. This translates into CASSRDRGDTEAFF. The chain employs TRBV6-5 and TRBJ1-1; 11 bases match TRBD1. The CDR3 is made up of 14 amino acids. Germline CDR1 is MNHEY and CDR2 is SVGAGI. V lost 5 bases, J lost 3 bases, and 2 bases stayed unmatched.

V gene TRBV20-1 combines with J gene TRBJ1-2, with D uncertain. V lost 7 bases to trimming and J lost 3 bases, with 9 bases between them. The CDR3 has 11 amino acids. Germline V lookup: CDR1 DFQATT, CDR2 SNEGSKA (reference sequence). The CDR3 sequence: CSVGLDYGYTF. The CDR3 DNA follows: TGCAGTGTCGGGTTGGACTATGGCTACACCTTC.

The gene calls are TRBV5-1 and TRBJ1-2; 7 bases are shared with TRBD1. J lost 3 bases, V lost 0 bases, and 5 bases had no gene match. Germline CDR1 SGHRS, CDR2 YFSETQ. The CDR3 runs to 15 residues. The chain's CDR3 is CASSLVPDRDYGYTF. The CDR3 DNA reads TGCGCCAGCAGCTTGGTCCCCGACAGGGACTATGGCTACACCTTC.

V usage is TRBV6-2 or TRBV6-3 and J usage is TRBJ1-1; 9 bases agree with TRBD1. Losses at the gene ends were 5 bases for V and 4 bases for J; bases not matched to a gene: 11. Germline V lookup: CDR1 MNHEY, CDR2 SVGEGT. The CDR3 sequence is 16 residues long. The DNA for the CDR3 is TGTGCCAGCAGTAAACGGGACAGGGTGTTTGGCACTGAAGCTTTCTTT. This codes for CASSKRDRVFGTEAFF.

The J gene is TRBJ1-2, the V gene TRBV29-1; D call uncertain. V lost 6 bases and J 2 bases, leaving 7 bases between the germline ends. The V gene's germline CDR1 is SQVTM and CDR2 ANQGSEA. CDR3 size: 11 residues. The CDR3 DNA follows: TGCAGCGTGACGGGGAACTATGGCTACACCTTC. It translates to CSVTGNYGYTF.

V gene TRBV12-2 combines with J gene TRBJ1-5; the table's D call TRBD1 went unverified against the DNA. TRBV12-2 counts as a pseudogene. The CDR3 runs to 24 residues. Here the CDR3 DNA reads TGTGCAAGTCGCTTAGCGACTCACCGTTACAGGGGGCACGGGACGATTATTAGCAATCAGCCCCAGCATTTT. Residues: CASRLATHRYRGHGTIISNQPQHF.

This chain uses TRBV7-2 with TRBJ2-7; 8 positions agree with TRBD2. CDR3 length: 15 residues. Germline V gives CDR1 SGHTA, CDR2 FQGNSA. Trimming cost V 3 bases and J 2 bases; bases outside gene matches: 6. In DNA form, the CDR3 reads TGTGCCAGCAGCTTTTTAAACGGGGGGGCCTACGAGCAGTACTTC. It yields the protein CASSFLNGGAYEQYF.

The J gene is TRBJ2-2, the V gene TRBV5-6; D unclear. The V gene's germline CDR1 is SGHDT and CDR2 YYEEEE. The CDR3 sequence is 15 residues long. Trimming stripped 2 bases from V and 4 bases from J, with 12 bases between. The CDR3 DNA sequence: TGTGCCAGCAGCTTTTGGGTCCAGCGCACCGGGGAGCTGTTTTTT. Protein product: CASSFWVQRTGELFF.

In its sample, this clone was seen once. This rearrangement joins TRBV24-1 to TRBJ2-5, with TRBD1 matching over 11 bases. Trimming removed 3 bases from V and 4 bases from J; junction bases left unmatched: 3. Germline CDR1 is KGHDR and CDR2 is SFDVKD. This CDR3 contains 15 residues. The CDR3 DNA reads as TGTGCCACCAGTGATGCGGGGACAGGGGGAGAGACCCAGTACTTC. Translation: CATSDAGTGGETQYF.

Here the CDR3 reads CATSDPTGYKQFF. DNA for the CDR3: TGTGCCACCAGTGACCCGACAGGGTATAAGCAGTTCTTC. The chain carries TRBV24-1 and TRBJ2-1; 7 bases agree with TRBD1. J gave up 11 bases and V 4 bases, and 7 bases lay outside the gene matches. The CDR3 spans 13 residues. CDR1 is KGHDR, CDR2 SFDVKD, per germline.

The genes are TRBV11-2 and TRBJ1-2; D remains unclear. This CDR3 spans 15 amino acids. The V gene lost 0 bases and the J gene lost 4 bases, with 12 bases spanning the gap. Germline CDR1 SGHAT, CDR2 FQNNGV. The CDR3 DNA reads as TGTGCCAGCAGCTTAGATCCTCGGTCAGGCTATGGCTACACCTTC. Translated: CASSLDPRSGYGYTF.

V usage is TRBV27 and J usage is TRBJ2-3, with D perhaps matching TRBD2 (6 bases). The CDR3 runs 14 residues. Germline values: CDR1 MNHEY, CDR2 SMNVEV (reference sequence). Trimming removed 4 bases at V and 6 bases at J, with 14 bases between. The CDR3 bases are TGTGCCAGCAGTTCGTTATCGGAGGGGGATACGCAGTATTTT. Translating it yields CASSSLSEGDTQYF.

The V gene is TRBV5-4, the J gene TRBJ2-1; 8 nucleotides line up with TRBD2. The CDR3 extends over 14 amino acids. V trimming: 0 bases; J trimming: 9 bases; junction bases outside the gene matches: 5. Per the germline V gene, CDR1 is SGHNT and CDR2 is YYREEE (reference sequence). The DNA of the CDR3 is TGTGCCAGCAGCTTGGGGACTAGCCCAACTGAGCAGTTCTTC. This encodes CASSLGTSPTEQFF.

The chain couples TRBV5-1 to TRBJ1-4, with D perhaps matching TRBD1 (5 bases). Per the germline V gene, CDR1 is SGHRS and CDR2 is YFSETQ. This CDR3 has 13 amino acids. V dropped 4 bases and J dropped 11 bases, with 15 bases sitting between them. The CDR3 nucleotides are TGCGCCAGCAGCCTTCGTCCGGGGGAGAAACTGTTTTTT. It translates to CASSLRPGEKLFF.

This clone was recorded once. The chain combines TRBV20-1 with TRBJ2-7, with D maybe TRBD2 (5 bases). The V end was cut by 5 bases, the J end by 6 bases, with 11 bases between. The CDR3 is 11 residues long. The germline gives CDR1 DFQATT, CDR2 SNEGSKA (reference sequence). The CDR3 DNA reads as TGCAGTGCTCCTGGACTGCTCGAGCAGTACTTC. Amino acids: CSAPGLLEQYF.

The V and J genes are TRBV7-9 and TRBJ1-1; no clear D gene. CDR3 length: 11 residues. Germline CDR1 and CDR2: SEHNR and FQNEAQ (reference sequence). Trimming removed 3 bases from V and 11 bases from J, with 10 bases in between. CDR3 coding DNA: TGTGCCAGCAGCTTCAACTATGTGGCTTTCTTT. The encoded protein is CASSFNYVAFF. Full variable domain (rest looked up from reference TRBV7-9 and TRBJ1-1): DTGVSQNPRHKITKRGQNVTFRCDPISEHNRLYWYRQTLGQGPEFLTYFQNEAQLEKSRLLSDRFSAERPKGSFSTLEIQRTEQGDSAMYLCASSFNYVAFFGQGTRLTVV.

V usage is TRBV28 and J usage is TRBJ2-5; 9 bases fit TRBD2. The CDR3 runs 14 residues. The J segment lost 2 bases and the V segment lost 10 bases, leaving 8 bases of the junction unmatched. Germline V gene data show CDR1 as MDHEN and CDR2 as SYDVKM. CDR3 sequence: CATNGAGGQETQYF. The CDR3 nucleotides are TGTGCCACCAACGGAGCGGGGGGACAAGAGACCCAGTACTTC.

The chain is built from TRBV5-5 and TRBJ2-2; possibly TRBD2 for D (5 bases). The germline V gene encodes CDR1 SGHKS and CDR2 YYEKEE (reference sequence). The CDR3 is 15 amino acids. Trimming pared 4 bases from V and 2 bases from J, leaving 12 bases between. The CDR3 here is CASSLKRFNTGELFF. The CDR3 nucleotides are TGTGCCAGCAGCCTAAAGCGGTTTAACACCGGGGAGCTGTTTTTT.

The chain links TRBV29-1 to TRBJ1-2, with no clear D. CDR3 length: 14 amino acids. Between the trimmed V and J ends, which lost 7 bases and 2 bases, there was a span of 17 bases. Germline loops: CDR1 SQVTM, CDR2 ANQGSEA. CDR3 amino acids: CSARESAVNYGYTF. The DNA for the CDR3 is TGCAGCGCCCGGGAGTCGGCAGTCAACTATGGCTACACCTTC.

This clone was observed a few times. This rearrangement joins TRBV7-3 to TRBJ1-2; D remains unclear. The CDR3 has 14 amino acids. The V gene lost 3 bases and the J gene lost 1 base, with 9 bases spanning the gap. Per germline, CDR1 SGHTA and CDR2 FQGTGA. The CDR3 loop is CASSFTASNYGYTF. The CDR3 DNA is TGTGCCAGCAGCTTTACAGCAAGTAACTATGGCTACACCTTC.

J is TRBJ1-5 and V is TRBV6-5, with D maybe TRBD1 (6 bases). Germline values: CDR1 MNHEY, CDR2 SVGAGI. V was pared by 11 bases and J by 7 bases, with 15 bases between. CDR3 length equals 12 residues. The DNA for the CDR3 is TGTGCCTCCTCAGGGGCAGCCCAGCCCCAGCATTTT. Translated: CASSGAAQPQHF.

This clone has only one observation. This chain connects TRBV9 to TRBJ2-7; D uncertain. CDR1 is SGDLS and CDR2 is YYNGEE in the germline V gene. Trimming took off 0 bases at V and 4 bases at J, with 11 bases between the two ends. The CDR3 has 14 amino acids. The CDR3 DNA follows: TGTGCCAGCAGCGTAGGGAACAGCAATTACGAGCAGTACTTC. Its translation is CASSVGNSNYEQYF.

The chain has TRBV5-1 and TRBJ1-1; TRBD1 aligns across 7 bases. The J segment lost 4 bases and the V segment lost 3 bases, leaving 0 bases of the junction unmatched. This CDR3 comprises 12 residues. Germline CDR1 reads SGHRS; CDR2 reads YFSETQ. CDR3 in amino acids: CASSWDSTEAFF. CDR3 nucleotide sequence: TGCGCCAGCAGCTGGGACAGCACTGAAGCTTTCTTT.

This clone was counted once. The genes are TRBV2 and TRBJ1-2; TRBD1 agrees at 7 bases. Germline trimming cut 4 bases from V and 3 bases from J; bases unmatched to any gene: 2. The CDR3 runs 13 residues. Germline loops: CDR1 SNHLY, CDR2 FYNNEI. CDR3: CASSVGTDYGYTF. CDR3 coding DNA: TGTGCCAGCAGTGTAGGGACAGACTATGGCTACACCTTC. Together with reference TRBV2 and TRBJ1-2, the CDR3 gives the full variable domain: EPEVTQTPSHQVTQMGQEVILRCVPISNHLYFYWYRQILGQKVEFLVSFYNNEISEKSEIFDDQFSVERPDGSNFTLKIRSTKLEDSAMYFCASSVGTDYGYTFGSGTRLTVV.

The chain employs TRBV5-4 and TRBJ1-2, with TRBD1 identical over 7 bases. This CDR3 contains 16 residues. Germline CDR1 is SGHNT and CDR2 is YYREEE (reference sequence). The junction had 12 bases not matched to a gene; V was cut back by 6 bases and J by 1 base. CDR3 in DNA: TGTGCCAGCAACAACAACCGGGACAGTAGTAACTATGGCTACACCTTC. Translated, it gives CASNNNRDSSNYGYTF. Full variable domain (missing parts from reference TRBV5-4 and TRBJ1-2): ETGVTQSPTHLIKTRGQQVTLRCSSQSGHNTVSWYQQALGQGPQFIFQYYREEENGRGNFPPRFSGLQFPNYSSELNVNALELDDSALYLCASNNNRDSSNYGYTFGSGTRLTVV.

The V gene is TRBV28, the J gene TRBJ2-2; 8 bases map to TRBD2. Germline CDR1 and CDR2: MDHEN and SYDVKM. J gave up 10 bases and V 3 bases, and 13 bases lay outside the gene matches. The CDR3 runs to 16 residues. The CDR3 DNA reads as TGTGCCAGCAGTTTGCCCCGGACTAGCCTCCCAGAGGAGCTGTTTTTT. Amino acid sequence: CASSLPRTSLPEELFF.